This T cell receptor beta chain was retrieved from a study of T cells in Graves' hyperthyroidism and ophthalmopathy. In the study overall: Blood from the periphery was taken at initial diagnosis, before any treatment.

The CDR3 contains 15 residues. From germline, CDR1 is LGHDT and CDR2 YNNKEL (reference sequence). V lost 0 bases, J lost 5 bases, and 13 bases lay in between. Graves' hyperthyroidism without ophthalmopathy progression within 18 months was termed stable. Each diagnosis drew on symptoms, thyroxine, TRAb, thyroid ultrasound and orbital computed tomography findings. This clonotype was recorded at least ten times. The CDR3 regions of TCR beta were amplified from RNA transcripts. RT-PCR in the first round (using the HTBI primer set) targeted the TCR CDR3. TCRdb processed the multiplex PCR reads anew with MiXCR; each CDR3 protein has one entry. The sample holds hundreds of thousands of distinct CDR3 sequences, 14% seen once.

Sequencing input: blood. The clonotype was recovered from a woman aged 40 to 55 with Graves' hyperthyroidism. V usage is TRBV3-1 and J usage is TRBJ2-5; possibly TRBD2 for D (6 bases). The CDR3 DNA reads as TGTGCCAGCAGCCAAGACCTTAGCGGTGTGGAGACCCAGTACTTC. Residues: CASSQDLSGVETQYF.